A single sample is the source of the 9 T cell receptor beta chains below, sequenced in a study of cytomegalovirus exposure and HLA in healthy donors. With 60 Vbeta and 13 Jbeta primers, the PCR was carried out. Measured with immunoSEQ multiplex PCR; TCRdb has only the in-frame clones, and not every one. The table lists 150,000 to 200,000 clones, approximately 88% of them singletons. Sequencing was carried out using PBMCs. The receptors come from a woman between 18 and 30 years old in good health and CMV-seronegative.

This clone was counted a few times. The CDR3 nucleotides read TGTGCCAACCGGGGACACGAGAACACTGAAGCTTTCTTT. Translating gives CANRGHENTEAFF. This chain connects TRBV10-3 to TRBJ1-1, with D possibly matching TRBD1 (6 bases). The V end was cut by 10 bases, the J end by 1 base, with 13 bases between. Looked up from germline, CDR1 is ENHRY and CDR2 is SYGVKD. The CDR3 is 13 amino acids.

CDR3 region: CASSLYDRAYEQYF. Written as DNA, the CDR3 is TGCGCCAGCAGCTTGTATGACAGGGCCTACGAGCAGTACTTC. V is TRBV5-1 and J is TRBJ2-5; 7 bases map to TRBD1. The J call may be incorrect, as the DNA end agrees better with TRBJ2-7. Germline CDR1 is SGHRS and CDR2 is YFSETQ. The CDR3 is 14 residues long.

The chain joins TRBV28 to TRBJ1-1; 8 nucleotides match TRBD1. The ends lost 7 bases at V and 5 bases at J; junction bases unmatched: 6. CDR1 and CDR2 (germline): MDHEN, SYDVKM. The CDR3 is made up of 13 amino acids. The CDR3 sequence is CASNQGAETEAFF. The CDR3 DNA sequence: TGTGCCAGCAATCAGGGGGCTGAGACTGAAGCTTTCTTT.

The count of this clone is one. The chain carries TRBV2 and TRBJ1-2; D might be TRBD1 (5 bases). The germline V gene encodes CDR1 SNHLY and CDR2 FYNNEI. The germline V and J ends were trimmed by 10 bases and 4 bases, with 16 bases remaining between them. The CDR3 has 13 residues. The CDR3 sequence: CATAAGTGYGYTF. The CDR3 nucleotides are TGTGCCACCGCCGCAGGTACAGGCTATGGCTACACCTTC. Variable domain in full (rest from reference TRBV2 and TRBJ1-2): EPEVTQTPSHQVTQMGQEVILRCVPISNHLYFYWYRQILGQKVEFLVSFYNNEISEKSEIFDDQFSVERPDGSNFTLKIRSTKLEDSAMYFCATAAGTGYGYTFGSGTRLTVV.

The rearrangement uses TRBV5-1 and TRBJ2-5; D unresolved. V lost 2 bases to trimming and J lost 5 bases, with 7 bases between them. CDR3 size: 12 residues. Germline V gene data show CDR1 as SGHRS and CDR2 as YFSETQ. The CDR3: CASSLPAETQYF. The DNA of the CDR3 is TGCGCCAGCAGCTTACCAGCGGAGACCCAGTACTTC.

J is TRBJ1-2 and V is TRBV6-5, with D possibly matching TRBD1 (6 bases). The CDR3 covers 13 residues. Germline V CDR1 and CDR2: MNHEY, SVGAGI. V gave up 1 base and J gave up 6 bases, with 9 bases separating them. The CDR3, as DNA: TGTGCCAGCAGTTACTTTGGGACAAATGGCTACACCTTC. Protein sequence: CASSYFGTNGYTF.

The V gene is TRBV6-6, the J gene TRBJ1-4; D is unclear. The CDR3 is 15 amino acids. Trimming removed 5 bases from V and 0 bases from J, with 10 bases in between. The germline CDR1 and CDR2 sequences are MNHNY and SVGAGI (reference sequence). DNA for the CDR3: TGTGCCAGCAGTCCTAGACGGACAACTAATGAAAAACTGTTTTTT. This translates into CASSPRRTTNEKLFF.

This rearrangement joins TRBV19 to TRBJ1-5; TRBD1 might be the D (5 bases). CDR3 length: 15 residues. The V end was cut by 9 bases, the J end by 2 bases, with 17 bases between. Germline lookup yields CDR1 LNHDA and CDR2 SQIVND (reference sequence). In nucleotides, the CDR3 is TGTGCCAGCATTAATTTGGGAGGGGGCAATCAGCCCCAGCATTTT. It codes for CASINLGGGNQPQHF.

This clone turned up a few times. The chain carries TRBV5-1 and TRBJ2-2; 7 nucleotides match TRBD1. Germline V CDR1 and CDR2: SGHRS, YFSETQ. V lost 0 bases and J lost 6; bases outside the gene matches: 5. The CDR3 sequence is 15 residues long. DNA for the CDR3: TGCGCCAGCAGCTTGGGGGACAGCTCGCCCGGGGAGCTGTTTTTT. This sequence encodes CASSLGDSSPGELFF.